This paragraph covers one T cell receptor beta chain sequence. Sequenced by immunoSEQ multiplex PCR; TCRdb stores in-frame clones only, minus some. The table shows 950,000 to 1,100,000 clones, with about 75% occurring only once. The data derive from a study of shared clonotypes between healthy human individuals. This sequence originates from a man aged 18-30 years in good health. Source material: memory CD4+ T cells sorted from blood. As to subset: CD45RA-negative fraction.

CDR3 sequence: CASSYGGGSSYNEQFF. As DNA, the CDR3 is TGTGCCAGCAGTTACGGGGGGGGGAGCTCCTACAATGAGCAGTTCTTC. The rearrangement joins TRBV6-6 to TRBJ2-1; the match to TRBD2 covers 7 bases. The CDR3 is made up of 16 amino acids. V shed 2 bases, J shed 0 bases, and the junction held 4 bases outside the gene matches. Germline CDR1 MNHNY, CDR2 SVGAGI (reference sequence).